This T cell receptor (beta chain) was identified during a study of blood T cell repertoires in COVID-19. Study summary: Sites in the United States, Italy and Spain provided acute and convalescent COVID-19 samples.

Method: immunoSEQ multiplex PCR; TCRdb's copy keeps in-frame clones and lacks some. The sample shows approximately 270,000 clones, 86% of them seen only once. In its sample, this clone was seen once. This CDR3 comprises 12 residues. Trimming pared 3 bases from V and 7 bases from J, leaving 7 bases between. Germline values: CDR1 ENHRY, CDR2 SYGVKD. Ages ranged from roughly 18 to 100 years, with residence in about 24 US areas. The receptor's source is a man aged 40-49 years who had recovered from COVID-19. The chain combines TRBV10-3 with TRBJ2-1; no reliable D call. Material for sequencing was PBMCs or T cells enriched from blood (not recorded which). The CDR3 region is CAISDSLNEQFF. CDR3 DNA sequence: TGTGCCATCAGTGACAGTTTAAATGAGCAGTTCTTC.